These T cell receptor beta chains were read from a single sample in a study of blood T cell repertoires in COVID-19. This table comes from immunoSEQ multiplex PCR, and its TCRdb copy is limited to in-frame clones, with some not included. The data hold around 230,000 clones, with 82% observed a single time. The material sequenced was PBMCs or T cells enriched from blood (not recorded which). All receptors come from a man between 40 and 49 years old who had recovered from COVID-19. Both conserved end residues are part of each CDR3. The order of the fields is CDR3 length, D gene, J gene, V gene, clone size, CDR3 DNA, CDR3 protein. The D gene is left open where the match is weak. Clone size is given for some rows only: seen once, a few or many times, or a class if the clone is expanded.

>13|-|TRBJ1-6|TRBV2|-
TGTGCCAGCAGTGAACGGGGAAATTCACCCCTCCACTTT
CASSERGNSPLHF
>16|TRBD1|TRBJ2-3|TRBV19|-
TGTGCCAGTAGCACGGGACAGGGTTTCAACACAGATACGCAGTATTTT
CASSTGQGFNTDTQYF
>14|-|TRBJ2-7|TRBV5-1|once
TGCGCCAGCAGCTTGGGTTCCGGGGCCTACGAGCAGTACTTC
CASSLGSGAYEQYF
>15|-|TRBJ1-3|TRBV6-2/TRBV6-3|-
TGTGCCAGCAGTCATCCTCAGAGGGCTGGAAACACCATATATTTT
CASSHPQRAGNTIYF
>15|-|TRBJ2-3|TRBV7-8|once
TGTGCCAGCGGACTTAGAGGGTCCTTCACAGATACGCAGTATTTT
CASGLRGSFTDTQYF
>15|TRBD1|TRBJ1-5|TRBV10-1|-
TGCGCCAGCACCGGACAGGGACCGGGGGATCAGCCCCAGCATTTT
CASTGQGPGDQPQHF
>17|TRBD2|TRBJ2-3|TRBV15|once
TGTGCCACCAGCAGACTAGCGGGGTTCCCTAGCACAGATACGCAGTATTTT
CATSRLAGFPSTDTQYF
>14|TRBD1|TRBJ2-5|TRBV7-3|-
TGTGCCAGCAGCTACCAGGGGGCAGGGGAGACCCAGTACTTC
CASSYQGAGETQYF
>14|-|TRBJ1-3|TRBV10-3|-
TGTGCCATCAGGGGAGACCTAGCTGGAAACACCATATATTTT
CAIRGDLAGNTIYF
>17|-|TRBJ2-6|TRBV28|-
TGTGCCAGCAGTTTCTATGAGTCGAACTCTGGGGCCAACGTCCTGACTTTC
CASSFYESNSGANVLTF
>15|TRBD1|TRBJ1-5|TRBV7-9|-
TGTGCCAGCAGCGGAGACAGGGACCGCAATCAGCCCCAGCATTTT
CASSGDRDRNQPQHF
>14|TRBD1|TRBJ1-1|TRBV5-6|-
TGTGCCAGCAGCAGGACAGGGTTTAAGGCTGAAGCTTTCTTT
CASSRTGFKAEAFF
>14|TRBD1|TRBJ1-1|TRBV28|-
TGTGCCAGCAGTCCGCGTCAGGGGGGCACTGAAGCTTTCTTT
CASSPRQGGTEAFF
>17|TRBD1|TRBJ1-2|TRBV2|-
TGTGCCAGCAGGGACCATAACCGGGACAGGGGACACTATGGCTACACCTTC
CASRDHNRDRGHYGYTF
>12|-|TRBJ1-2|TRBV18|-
TGTGCCAGCTCGGGGCAGTTCTATGGCTACACCTTC
CASSGQFYGYTF
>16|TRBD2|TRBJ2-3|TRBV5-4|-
TGTGCCAGCAGCTTCCAAACTAGCGGGGGCACAGATACGCAGTATTTT
CASSFQTSGGTDTQYF
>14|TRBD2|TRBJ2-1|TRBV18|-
TGTGCCAGCTCACCCGGGACTAGCCCCAATGAGCAGTTCTTC
CASSPGTSPNEQFF
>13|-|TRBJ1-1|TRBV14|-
TGTGCCAGCAGCCACAACTTGAACACTGAAGCTTTCTTT
CASSHNLNTEAFF
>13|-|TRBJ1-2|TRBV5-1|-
TGCGCCAGCAGCTTACAGGAAGCCGGTGGCTACACCTTC
CASSLQEAGGYTF
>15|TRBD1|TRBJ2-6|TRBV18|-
TGTGCCAGCTCCCCCGACAGGGCTGGGGCCAACGTCCTGACTTTC
CASSPDRAGANVLTF
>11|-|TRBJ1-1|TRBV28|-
TGTGCCAGCAGCTCGAACACTGAAGCTTTCTTT
CASSSNTEAFF
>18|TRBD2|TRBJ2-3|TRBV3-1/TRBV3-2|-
TGTGCCAGCAGCCAAGATTTTCGGCTAGCGGGGAGCACAGATACGCAGTATTTT
CASSQDFRLAGSTDTQYF
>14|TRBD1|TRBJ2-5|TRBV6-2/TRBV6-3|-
TGTGCCAGCAGTGGGGACAGGGAGGAAGAGACCCAGTACTTC
CASSGDREEETQYF
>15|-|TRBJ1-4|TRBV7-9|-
TGTGCCAGCAGCCGGGAGCAAGTGGGATGGTCAAAACTGTTTTTT
CASSREQVGWSKLFF
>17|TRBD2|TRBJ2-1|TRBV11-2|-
TGTGCCAGCAGCTTAAGATCCGGTAGCGGGGAAATCAATGAGCAGTTCTTC
CASSLRSGSGEINEQFF
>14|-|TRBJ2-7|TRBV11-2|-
TGTGCCAGCAGCCCAGTCAGGGGCTCCTACGAGCAGTACTTC
CASSPVRGSYEQYF
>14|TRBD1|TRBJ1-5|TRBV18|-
TGTGCCAGCTCCCGGGACAGCGACAATCAGCCCCAGCATTTT
CASSRDSDNQPQHF
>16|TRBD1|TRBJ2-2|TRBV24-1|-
TGTGCCACCAGTGACCGCGACAGGGGCAACACCGGGGAGCTGTTTTTT
CATSDRDRGNTGELFF
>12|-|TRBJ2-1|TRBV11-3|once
TGTGCCAGCAGCTTTAGCGGTAATGAGCAGTTCTTC
CASSFSGNEQFF